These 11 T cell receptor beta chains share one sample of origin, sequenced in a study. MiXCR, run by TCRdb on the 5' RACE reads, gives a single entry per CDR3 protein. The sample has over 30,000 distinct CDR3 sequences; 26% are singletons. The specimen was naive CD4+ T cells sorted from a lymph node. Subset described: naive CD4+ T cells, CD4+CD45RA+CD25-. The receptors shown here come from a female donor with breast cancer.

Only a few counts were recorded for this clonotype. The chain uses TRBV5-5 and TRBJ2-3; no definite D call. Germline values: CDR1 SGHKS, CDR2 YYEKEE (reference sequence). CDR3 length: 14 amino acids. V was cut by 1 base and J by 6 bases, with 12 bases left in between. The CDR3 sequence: CASSLNLGRDTQYF. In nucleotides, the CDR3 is TGTGCCAGCAGCTTGAATCTGGGCCGGGATACGCAGTATTTT. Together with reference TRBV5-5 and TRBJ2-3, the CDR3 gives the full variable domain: DAGVTQSPTHLIKTRGQQVTLRCSPISGHKSVSWYQQVLGQGPQFIFQYYEKEERGRGNFPDRFSARQFPNYSSELNVNALLLGDSALYLCASSLNLGRDTQYFGPGTRLTVL.

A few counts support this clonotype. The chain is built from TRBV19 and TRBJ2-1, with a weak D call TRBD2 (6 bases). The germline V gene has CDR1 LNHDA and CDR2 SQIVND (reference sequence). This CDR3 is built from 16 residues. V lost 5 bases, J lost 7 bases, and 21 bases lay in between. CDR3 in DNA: TGTGCCAGTAGTCGGGGGTTGGACTACCTGAGGAATGAGCAGTTCTTC. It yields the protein CASSRGLDYLRNEQFF.

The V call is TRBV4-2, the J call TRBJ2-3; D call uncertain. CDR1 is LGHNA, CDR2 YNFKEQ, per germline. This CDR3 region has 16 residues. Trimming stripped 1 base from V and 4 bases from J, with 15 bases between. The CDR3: CASSQGLVIGPDTQYF. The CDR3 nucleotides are TGTGCCAGCAGCCAAGGCCTAGTAATAGGGCCAGATACGCAGTATTTT.

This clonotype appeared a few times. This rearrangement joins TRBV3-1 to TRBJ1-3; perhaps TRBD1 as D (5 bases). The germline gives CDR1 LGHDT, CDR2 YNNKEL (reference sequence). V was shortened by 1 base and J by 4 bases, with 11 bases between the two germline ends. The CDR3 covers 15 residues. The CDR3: CASSQASGYGNTIYF. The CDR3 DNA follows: TGTGCCAGCAGCCAAGCGTCAGGGTACGGAAACACCATATATTTT. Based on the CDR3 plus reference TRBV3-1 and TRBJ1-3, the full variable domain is DTAVSQTPKYLVTQMGNDKSIKCEQNLGHDTMYWYKQDSKKFLKIMFSYNNKELIINETVPNRFSPKSPDKAHLNLHINSLELGDSAVYFCASSQASGYGNTIYFGEGSWLTVV.

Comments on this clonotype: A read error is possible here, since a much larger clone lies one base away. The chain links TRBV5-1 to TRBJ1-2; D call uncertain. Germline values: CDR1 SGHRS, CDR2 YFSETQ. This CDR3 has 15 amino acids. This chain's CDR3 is CASSLGEGINYGHTF. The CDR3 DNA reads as TGCGCCAGCAGCTTGGGGGAAGGGATTAACTATGGCCACACCTTC.

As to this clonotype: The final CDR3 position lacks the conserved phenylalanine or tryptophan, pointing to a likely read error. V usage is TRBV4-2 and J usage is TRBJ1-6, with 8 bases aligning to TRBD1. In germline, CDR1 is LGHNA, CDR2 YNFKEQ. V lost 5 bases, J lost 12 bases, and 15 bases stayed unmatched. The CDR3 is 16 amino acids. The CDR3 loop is CASSGGSGRGREPLHL. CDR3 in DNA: TGTGCCAGCAGCGGAGGATCGGGCAGGGGGCGTGAACCCCTCCACCTT.

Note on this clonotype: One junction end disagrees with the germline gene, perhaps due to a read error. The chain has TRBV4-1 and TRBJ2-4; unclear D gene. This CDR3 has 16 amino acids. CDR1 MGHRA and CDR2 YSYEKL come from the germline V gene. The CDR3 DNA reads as TGCGCCAGCAGCCAAATCGATATAGTAGCCAAAAACATCCAGTACTTC. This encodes CASSQIDIVAKNIQYF.

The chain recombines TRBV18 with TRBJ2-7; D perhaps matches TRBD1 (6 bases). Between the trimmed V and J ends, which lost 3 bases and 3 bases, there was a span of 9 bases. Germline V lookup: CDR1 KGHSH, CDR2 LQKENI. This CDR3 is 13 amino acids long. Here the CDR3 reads CASSPGQYYEQYF. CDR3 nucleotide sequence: TGTGCCAGCTCACCCGGACAGTACTACGAGCAGTACTTC.

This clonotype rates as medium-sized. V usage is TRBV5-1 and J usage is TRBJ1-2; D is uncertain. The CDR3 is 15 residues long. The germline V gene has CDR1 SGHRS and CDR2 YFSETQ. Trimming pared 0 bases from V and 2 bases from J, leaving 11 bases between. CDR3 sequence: CASSLAAISNYGYTF. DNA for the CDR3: TGCGCCAGCAGCTTGGCCGCCATATCGAACTATGGCTACACCTTC.

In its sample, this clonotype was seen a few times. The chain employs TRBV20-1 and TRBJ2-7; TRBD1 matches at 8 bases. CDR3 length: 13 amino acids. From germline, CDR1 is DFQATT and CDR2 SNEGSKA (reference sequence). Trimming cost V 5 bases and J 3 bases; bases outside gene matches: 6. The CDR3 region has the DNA TGCAGTGCTGATCGGACAGGGTACTACGAGCAGTACTTC. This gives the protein CSADRTGYYEQYF.

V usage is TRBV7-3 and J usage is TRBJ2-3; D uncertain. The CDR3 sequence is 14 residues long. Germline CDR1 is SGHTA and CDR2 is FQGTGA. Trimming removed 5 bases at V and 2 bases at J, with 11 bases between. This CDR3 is CASSPDRYTDTQYF. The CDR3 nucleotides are TGTGCCAGCAGCCCCGACCGATACACAGATACGCAGTATTTT.